This paragraph reports one TCR beta chain. What it binds is unknown. The entry originates in a study of T cell repertoires in cytomegalovirus infection. TCRdb re-called the reads with MiXCR, one entry per CDR3 protein. The data contain some 940,000 distinct CDR3 sequences, 30% to 40% of them singletons. This CDR3 has 14 amino acids. The germline CDR1 and CDR2 sequences are ENHRY and SYGVKD. Trimming cost V 3 bases and J 5 bases, with 11 bases left between them. Study-level points and caveats: Cumulative frequency of public TCR beta families picked out carriers of CMV plus the relevant HLA. Predominance within the ex vivo response was attributable to HLA-C-restricted CMV-specific TCR beta clonotypes.

Sequencing used cultured CD8+ T cells from PBMCs, obtained from culture after CMV antigen stimulation. The TCR comes from a human donor in good health (CMV status not recorded). Some clones in this sample may be carry-over from other donors' samples. The chain carries TRBV10-3 and TRBJ1-5, with D perhaps TRBD1 (5 bases). CDR3 loop: CAISEGGVHQPQHF. The CDR3 DNA follows: TGTGCCATCAGTGAAGGAGGGGTTCATCAGCCCCAGCATTTT.